This T cell receptor (beta chain) was documented in a study of T-cell memory formation after mild COVID-19 (dated by TCRdb to the early 2020s). In terms of the full investigation: Most TCR sequence clusters were specific to one of the two donors. In a couple of donors, T-cell clones that expanded and contracted after mild COVID-19 were tracked by sequencing TCRalpha and TCRbeta repertoires over time. The cohort was made up of two young adult volunteers, one female and one male, who were previously healthy.

With regard to this clonotype: This clone's antigen is unknown. Base-call qualities are not available, and no considerably larger clone is one nucleotide away.

Ficoll-Paque density gradient centrifugation was the method used to isolate PBMCs. Results and caveats for the whole study, not just this receptor: Only two mild cases were covered by the study, and larger cohorts that include severe cases with pre-infection samples were considered necessary. SARS-CoV-2 specificity was not confirmed for the second-wave clones peaking on day 37. From day 15 to 85, contracting clones showed balanced CD4/CD8 phenotypes, whereas a second wave of clones that expanded from day 15 to 37 leaned towards CD4+. Contracting CD4+ clones turned up mainly in the CM and EM memory subsets, whereas EMRA was where CD8+ clones were enriched. Some responding clones were found in pre-infection memory, which suggests that pre-existing cross-reactive memory T cells took part in the SARS-CoV-2 response.

The CDR3, cysteine through phenylalanine, is 11 amino acids long. The read is trimmed to its CDR3 DNA, 33 bases read in frame from base 1. CDR1 is given as MNHEY and CDR2 as SVGEGT, both from the germline V gene. V is pared back by 7 bases and J by 2 bases, with 6 bases lying between the germline termini. Sequencing took place on an Illumina NovaSeq 6000. TCRalpha and TCRbeta cDNA libraries were constructed by 5'RACE with constant-segment primers, with sample barcodes and unique molecular identifiers being introduced. RNA was extracted from every sample with Trizol reagent. Library amplification was performed in two PCR steps, and a second sample barcode and Illumina TruSeq adapters were introduced in the second step. Sequencing of the libraries was done on an Illumina NovaSeq, producing 2 x 150 bp paired-end reads. The authors' pipeline ran thus. With migec v1.2.7, reads were demultiplexed and then collapsed into UMI-guided consensus sequences. With mixcr v2.1.11, UMI consensuses were aligned to TRA and TRB V and J templates and assembled into clonotypes. A clonotype was counted as expanded or contracted only when both edgeR and NoisET called the clonotype significant, with the noise models trained on biological replicates. For edgeR calls, a false discovery rate-adjusted p below 0.01 and a log2 fold-change threshold of 1 were applied. As an exploratory analysis of dynamics, PCA with hierarchical clustering was applied to max-normalized trajectories of the 1000 most abundant clonotypes. The CD4 or CD8 phenotype of responding clones was assigned using the separately sequenced CD4+ and CD8+ repertoires. Clones were called with MiXCR by TCRdb after fastp trimmed the public reads at Q25, and only in-frame beta chains were retained. Each CDR3 protein gets just one entry, which takes the most common genes and DNA from the rows behind it. These V and J calls are TCRdb output, not the study's own analysis. In this sample the table shows around 450,000 distinct CDR3 sequences, about 19% of which occur a single time. The ten largest make up 8.4% of the sample.

The sequenced material came from PBMCs or a T cell subset sorted from them (not recorded which). The sequence joins TRBV6-2 or TRBV6-3 to TRBJ2-7; 5 matching bases give a weak D call of TRBD1. The receptor was derived from an adult woman who had mild COVID-19 (a few samples of this study predate the infection). The sample titles of this study are shuffled in the database, so cell type and time point are left out; the donor was told from shared clones. The nucleotide sequence is TGTGCCAGCACGGACACCTACGAGCAGTACTTC. Its amino acids are CASTDTYEQYF.